The sequence of this TCR beta chain was determined in a study of metastatic and nonmetastatic thyroid tumors. In the study overall: Malignant thyroid and benign thyroid patients provided blood and tumor or nodule tissue whose repertoires were compared.

MiXCR reprocessed the PCR reads for TCRdb. The data contain around 29,000 clones, roughly a quarter of them singletons. The sample holds many counts of this clone. V lost 0 bases to trimming and J lost 3 bases, with 11 bases between them. This CDR3 comprises 14 residues. Per the germline V gene, CDR1 is GTSNPN and CDR2 is SVGIG (reference sequence). Every patient underwent thyroid surgery untreated. The genes are TRBV30 and TRBJ1-1; D gene ambiguous. The sequence was collected from a female donor with papillary thyroid cancer or a benign thyroid nodule (not recorded which). Some clones in this sample may be carry-over from other donors' samples. Material for sequencing was blood. The CDR3 reads CAWSVPMGYTEAFF. CDR3 nucleotide sequence: TGTGCCTGGAGTGTACCGATGGGATACACTGAAGCTTTCTTT.